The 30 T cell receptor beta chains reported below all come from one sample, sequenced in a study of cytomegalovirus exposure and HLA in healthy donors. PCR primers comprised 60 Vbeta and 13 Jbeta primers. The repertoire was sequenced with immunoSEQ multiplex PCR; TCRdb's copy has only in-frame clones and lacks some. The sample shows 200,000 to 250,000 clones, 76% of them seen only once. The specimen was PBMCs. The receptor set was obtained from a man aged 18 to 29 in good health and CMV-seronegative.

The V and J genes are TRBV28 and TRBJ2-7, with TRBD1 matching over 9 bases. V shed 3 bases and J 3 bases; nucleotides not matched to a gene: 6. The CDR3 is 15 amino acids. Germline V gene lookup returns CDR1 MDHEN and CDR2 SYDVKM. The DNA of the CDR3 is TGTGCCAGCAGTTTTGCCGGGACAGGGAGCTACGAGCAGTACTTC. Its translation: CASSFAGTGSYEQYF. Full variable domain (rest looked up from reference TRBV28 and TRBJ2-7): DVKVTQSSRYLVKRTGEKVFLECVQDMDHENMFWYRQDPGLGLRLIYFSYDVKMKEKGDIPEGYSVSREKKERFSLILESASTNQTSMYLCASSFAGTGSYEQYFGPGTRLTVT.

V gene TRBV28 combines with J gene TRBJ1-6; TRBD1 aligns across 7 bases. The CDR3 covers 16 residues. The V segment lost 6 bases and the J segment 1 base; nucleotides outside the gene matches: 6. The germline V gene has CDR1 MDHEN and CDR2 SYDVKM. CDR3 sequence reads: CASRSGGRSYNSPLHF. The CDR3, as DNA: TGTGCCAGCAGATCAGGGGGGAGGTCCTATAATTCACCCCTCCACTTT.

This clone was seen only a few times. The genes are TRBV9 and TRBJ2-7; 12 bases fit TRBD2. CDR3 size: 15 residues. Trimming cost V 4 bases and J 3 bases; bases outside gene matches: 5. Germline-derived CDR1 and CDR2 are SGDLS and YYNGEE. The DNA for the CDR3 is TGTGCCAGCAGCCCCCGACTAGCGGGAGTCTACGAGCAGTACTTC. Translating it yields CASSPRLAGVYEQYF.

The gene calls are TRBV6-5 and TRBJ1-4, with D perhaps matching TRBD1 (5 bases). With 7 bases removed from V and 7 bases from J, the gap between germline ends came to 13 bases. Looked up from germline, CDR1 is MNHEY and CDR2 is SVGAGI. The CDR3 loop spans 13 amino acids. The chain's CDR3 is CASTKWGGEKLFF. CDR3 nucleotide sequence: TGTGCCAGCACTAAATGGGGCGGTGAAAAACTGTTTTTT.

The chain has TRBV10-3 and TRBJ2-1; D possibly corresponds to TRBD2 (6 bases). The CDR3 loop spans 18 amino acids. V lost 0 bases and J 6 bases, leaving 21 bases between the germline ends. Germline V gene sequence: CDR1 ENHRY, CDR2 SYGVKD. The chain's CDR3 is CAISESPEPGLSSNEQFF. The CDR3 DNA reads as TGTGCCATCAGTGAGTCCCCGGAACCGGGACTTTCAAGCAATGAGCAGTTCTTC.

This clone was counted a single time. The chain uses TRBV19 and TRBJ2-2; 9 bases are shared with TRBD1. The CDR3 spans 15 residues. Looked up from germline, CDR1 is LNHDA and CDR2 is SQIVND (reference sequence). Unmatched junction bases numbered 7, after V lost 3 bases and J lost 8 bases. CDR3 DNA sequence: TGTGCCAGTAGTATTGGGACAGGGAGGGTGGGGGAGCTGTTTTTT. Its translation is CASSIGTGRVGELFF.

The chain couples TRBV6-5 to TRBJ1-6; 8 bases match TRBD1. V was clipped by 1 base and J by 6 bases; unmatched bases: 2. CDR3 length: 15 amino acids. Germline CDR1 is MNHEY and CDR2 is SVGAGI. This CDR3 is CASSYWDRPNSPLHF. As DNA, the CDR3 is TGTGCCAGCAGTTACTGGGACAGGCCTAATTCACCCCTCCACTTT.

The CDR3 coding sequence is TGTGCCAGCAAGATACAGGGGTACACTGAAGCTTTCTTT. This sequence encodes CASKIQGYTEAFF. V is TRBV6-5 and J is TRBJ1-1; 7 positions match TRBD1. Looked up from germline, CDR1 is MNHEY and CDR2 is SVGAGI. The CDR3 has 13 amino acids. V was pared by 7 bases and J by 3 bases, with 5 bases of the junction left unmatched.

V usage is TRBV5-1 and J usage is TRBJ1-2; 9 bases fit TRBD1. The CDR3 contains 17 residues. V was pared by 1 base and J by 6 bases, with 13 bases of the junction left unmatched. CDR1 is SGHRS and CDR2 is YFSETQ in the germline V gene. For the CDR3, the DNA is TGCGCCAGCAGCTTGAGGAAACCGGGACAGGGAATCGATGGCTACACCTTC. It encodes CASSLRKPGQGIDGYTF.

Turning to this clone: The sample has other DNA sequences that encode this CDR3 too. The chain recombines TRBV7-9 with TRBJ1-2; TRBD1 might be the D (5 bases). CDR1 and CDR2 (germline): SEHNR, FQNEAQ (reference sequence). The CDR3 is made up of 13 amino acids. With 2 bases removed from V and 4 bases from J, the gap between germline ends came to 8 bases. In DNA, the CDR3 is TGTGCCAGCAGCTTACAGGGATCCTATGGCTACACCTTC. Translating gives CASSLQGSYGYTF.

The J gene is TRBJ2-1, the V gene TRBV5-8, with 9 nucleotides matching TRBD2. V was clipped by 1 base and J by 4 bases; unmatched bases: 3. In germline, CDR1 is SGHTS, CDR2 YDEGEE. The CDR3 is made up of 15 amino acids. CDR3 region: CASSLILAGYNEQFF. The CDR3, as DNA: TGTGCCAGCAGCTTGATTCTAGCGGGATACAATGAGCAGTTCTTC.

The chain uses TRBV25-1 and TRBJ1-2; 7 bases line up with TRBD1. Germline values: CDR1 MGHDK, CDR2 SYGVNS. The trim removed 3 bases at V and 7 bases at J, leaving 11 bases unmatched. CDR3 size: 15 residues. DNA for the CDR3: TGTGCCAGCAGTGATCCTCGACAGGGTATCTCTGGCTACACCTTC. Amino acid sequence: CASSDPRQGISGYTF.

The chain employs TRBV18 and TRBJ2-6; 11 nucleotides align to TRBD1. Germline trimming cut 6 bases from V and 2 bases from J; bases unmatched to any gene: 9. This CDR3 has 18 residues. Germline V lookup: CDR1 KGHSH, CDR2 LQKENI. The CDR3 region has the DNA TGTGCCAGCTCTACCGGGACAGGGGGGTCCACTGGGGCCAACGTCCTGACTTTC. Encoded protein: CASSTGTGGSTGANVLTF.

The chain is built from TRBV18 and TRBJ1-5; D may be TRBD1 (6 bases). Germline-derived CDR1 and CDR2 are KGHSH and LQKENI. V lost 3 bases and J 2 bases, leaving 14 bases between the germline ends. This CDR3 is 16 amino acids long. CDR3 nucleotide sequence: TGTGCCAGCTCACCGACACCAGGGGACGGCAATCAGCCCCAGCATTTT. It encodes CASSPTPGDGNQPQHF.

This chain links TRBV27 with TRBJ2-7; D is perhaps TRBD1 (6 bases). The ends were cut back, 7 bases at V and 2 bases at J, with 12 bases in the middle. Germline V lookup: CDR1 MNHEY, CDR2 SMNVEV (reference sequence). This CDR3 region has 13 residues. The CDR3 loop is CASTRGRAYEQYF. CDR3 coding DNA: TGTGCCAGCACCAGGGGACGAGCCTACGAGCAGTACTTC.

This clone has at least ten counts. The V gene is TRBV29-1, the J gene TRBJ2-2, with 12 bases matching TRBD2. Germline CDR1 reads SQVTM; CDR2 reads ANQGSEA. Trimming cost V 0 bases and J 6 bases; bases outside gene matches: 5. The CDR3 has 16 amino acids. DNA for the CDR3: TGCAGCGTTGAAGAGGCTAGCGGGAGGGCGTCCGGGGAGCTGTTTTTT. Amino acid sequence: CSVEEASGRASGELFF.

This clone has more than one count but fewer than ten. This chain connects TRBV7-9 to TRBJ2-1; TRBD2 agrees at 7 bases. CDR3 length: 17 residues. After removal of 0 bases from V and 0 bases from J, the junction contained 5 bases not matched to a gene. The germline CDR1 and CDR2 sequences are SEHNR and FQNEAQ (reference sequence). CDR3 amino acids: CASSLAFGGSSYNEQFF. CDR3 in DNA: TGTGCCAGCAGCTTAGCCTTTGGCGGGAGCTCCTACAATGAGCAGTTCTTC.

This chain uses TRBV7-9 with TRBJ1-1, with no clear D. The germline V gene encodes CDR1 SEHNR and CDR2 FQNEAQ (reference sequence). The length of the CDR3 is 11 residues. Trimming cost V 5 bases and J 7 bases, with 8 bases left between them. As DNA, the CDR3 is TGTGCCAGCAGCCCTAGCTATGAAGCTTTCTTT. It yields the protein CASSPSYEAFF.

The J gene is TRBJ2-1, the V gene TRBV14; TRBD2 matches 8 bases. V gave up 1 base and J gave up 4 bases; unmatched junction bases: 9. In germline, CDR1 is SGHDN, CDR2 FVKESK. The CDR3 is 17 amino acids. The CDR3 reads CASSQGSGRAGYNEQFF. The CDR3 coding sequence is TGTGCCAGCAGCCAAGGGTCCGGGAGGGCCGGTTACAATGAGCAGTTCTTC. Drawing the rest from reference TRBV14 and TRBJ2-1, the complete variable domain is EAGVTQFPSHSVIEKGQTVTLRCDPISGHDNLYWYRRVMGKEIKFLLHFVKESKQDESGMPNNRFLAERTGGTYSTLKVQPAELEDSGVYFCASSQGSGRAGYNEQFFGPGTRLTVL.

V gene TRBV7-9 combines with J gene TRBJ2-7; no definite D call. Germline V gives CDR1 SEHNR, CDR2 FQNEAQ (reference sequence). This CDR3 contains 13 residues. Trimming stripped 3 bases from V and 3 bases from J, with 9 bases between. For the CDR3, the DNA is TGTGCCAGCAGCTTTGGCCACGTCTACGAGCAGTACTTC. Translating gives CASSFGHVYEQYF.

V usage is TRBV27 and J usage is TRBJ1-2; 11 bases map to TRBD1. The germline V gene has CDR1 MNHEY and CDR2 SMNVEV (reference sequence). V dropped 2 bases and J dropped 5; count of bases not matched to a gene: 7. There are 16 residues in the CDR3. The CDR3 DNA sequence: TGTGCCAGCAGTTTAGAAGTGGGACAGGGGGTTTATGGCTACACCTTC. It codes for CASSLEVGQGVYGYTF.

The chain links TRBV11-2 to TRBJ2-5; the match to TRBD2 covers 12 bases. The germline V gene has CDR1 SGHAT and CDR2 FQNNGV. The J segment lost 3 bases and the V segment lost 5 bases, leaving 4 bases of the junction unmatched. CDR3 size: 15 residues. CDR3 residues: CASSTRLAGEETQYF. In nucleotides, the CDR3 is TGTGCCAGCAGCACACGACTAGCGGGAGAAGAGACCCAGTACTTC.

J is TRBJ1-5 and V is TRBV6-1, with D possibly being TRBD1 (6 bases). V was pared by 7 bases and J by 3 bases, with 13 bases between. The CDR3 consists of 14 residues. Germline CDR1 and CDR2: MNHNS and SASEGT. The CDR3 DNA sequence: TGTGCCAGCAAAACAGGGTTTATCAATCAGCCCCAGCATTTT. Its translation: CASKTGFINQPQHF.

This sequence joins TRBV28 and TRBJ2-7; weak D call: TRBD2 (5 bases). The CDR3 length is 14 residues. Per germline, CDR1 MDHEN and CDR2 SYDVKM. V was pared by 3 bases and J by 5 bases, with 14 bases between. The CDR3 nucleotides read TGTGCCAGCAGTTTGGAGGTCGGTTGGCACGAGCAGTACTTC. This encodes CASSLEVGWHEQYF.

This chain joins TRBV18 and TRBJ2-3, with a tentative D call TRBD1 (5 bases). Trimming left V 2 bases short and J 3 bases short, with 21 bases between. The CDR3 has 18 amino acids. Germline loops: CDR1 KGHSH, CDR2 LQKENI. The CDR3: CASSPKGWVSTGTDTQYF. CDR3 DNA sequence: TGTGCCAGCTCACCAAAGGGGTGGGTCTCAACGGGTACAGATACGCAGTATTTT.

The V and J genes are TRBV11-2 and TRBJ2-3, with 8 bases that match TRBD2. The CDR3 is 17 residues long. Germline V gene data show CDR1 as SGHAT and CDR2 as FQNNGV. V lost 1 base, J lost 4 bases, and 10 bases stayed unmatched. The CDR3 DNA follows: TGTGCCAGCAGCTTAGCATCCAGCGGGAGTATGCCAGATACGCAGTATTTT. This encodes CASSLASSGSMPDTQYF.

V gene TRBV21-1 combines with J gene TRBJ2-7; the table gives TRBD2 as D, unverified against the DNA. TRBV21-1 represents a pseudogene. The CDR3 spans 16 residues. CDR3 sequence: CASSRTVSGRDYEQYF. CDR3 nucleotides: TGTGCCAGCAGCAGGACCGTTAGCGGGAGGGACTACGAGCAGTACTTC.

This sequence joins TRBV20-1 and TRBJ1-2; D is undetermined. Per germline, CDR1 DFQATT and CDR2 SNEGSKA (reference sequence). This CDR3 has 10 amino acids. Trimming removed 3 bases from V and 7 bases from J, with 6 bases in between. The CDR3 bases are TGCAGTGCTAGGGTCGGTGGCTACACCTTC. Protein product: CSARVGGYTF.

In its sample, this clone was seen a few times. The CDR3 loop is CASGLGPGGNQPQHF. CDR3 nucleotides: TGTGCTAGTGGTTTGGGACCAGGAGGGAATCAGCCCCAGCATTTT. V usage is TRBV12-5 and J usage is TRBJ1-5; D gene ambiguous. V lost 1 base and J lost 4, with 11 bases in between. The CDR3 covers 15 residues. Per germline, CDR1 LGHNT and CDR2 FRNRAP.

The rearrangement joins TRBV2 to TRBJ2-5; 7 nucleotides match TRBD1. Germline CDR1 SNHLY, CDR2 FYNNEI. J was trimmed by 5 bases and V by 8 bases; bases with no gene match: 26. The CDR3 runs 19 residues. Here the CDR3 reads CASALKRFPEGAWGETQYF. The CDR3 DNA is TGTGCCAGCGCCTTGAAACGGTTCCCCGAGGGGGCTTGGGGTGAGACCCAGTACTTC.